This T cell receptor beta chain was captured by sequencing in a study of blood T cell repertoires in COVID-19 (TCRdb year 2020). About the investigation overall: Recovered participants in ImmuneRACE Cohort 3 were defined by two consecutive negative NP/OP PCR tests, clearance by a healthcare professional, or resolution of symptoms. Samples covering the acute and convalescent phases of COVID-19 were provided by collaborators in the United States, Italy and Spain. The material from the prospective study consisted of cDNA or gDNA derived from T cells, B-cell-depleted T cells, or PBMCs. Subjects who had been exposed to COVID-19, were actively infected with it, or had recovered from it provided the deeply sampled blood TCRbeta repertoires that made up the dataset. The repertoires were released in a freely available public database meant as a resource for research on the immune response to SARS-CoV-2. Samples were obtained from the ongoing ImmuneRACE study (first 160 participants) and from some 1,300 subjects provided by 6 global collaborators. The sample metadata nearly always contained a de-identified subject ID, COVID-19 status, age in years and sex. Where HLA class I and class II types were available, the types were taken from metadata supplied by the sample provider, not from assay-based typing.

What the research found in general, with its limitations: How much clinical and demographic metadata was included differed by source and by participant, and the metadata was provided uncurated.

Participants in the prospective study were aged about 18 to 100 years, lived in about two dozen United States geographic areas, and enrolled through a virtual design. Cohort assignment in the prospective study relied on participant-reported clinical history from a screening survey and a study questionnaire. Mobile phlebotomists in the prospective study collected whole blood, serum and a nasopharyngeal or oropharyngeal swab from every participant. Over an approximately 2-month period, participants in the prospective study had the option of providing additional blood draws and questionnaires. Blood samples from the prospective study were shipped frozen or at room temperature prior to DNA extraction. Sequences LNHNV (CDR1) and YYDKDF (CDR2) are obtained from the germline V gene (reference sequence). From the cysteine up to the phenylalanine, the CDR3 has a length of 15 residues. The CDR3 DNA has 45 bases and is translated from base 1. V and J are truncated by 0 bases and 2 bases respectively, leaving an intervening sequence of 9 bases.

TCRbeta CDR3 regions were amplified from genomic DNA using the immunoSEQ Assay, a bias-controlled multiplex PCR. The paper's data handling went like this. The number of nucleated cells in each sample was estimated by amplification of reference gene primers within the assay. Sequence reads were collapsed and filtered to measure the absolute abundance of every unique TCRbeta CDR3 rearrangement. Productive Simpson clonality was computed per sample as the square root of Simpson's diversity index over productive rearrangements. Entries here come from immuneACCESS through TCRdb and include only in-frame sequences with V and J called. Some clones fail to appear in such tables; in the studies checked, an unresolved V gene covers under half of the shortfall, and the cause of the remainder is unknown. V and J calls and clone size are those listed in that table; D and trimming were worked out from the DNA. The sample table shows approximately 360,000 clones, and 87% are seen once. The top ten hold around 1.9% of the sample.

As regards this clone: What this receptor recognizes is not known. Base qualities are missing; no much larger clone stands one base away.

The sequence was obtained from a man in his forties or fifties in a cohort exposed to, infected with or recovered from COVID-19 (not recorded which). The source material was PBMCs or T cells enriched from blood (not recorded which). The receptor chain draws on TRBV15 and TRBJ2-3; TRBD1 is possibly the D segment (6 matching bases). The CDR3 protein sequence reads: CATSRDRGTTDTQYF. The nucleotide sequence is TGTGCCACCAGCAGAGATAGGGGGACCACAGATACGCAGTATTTT.